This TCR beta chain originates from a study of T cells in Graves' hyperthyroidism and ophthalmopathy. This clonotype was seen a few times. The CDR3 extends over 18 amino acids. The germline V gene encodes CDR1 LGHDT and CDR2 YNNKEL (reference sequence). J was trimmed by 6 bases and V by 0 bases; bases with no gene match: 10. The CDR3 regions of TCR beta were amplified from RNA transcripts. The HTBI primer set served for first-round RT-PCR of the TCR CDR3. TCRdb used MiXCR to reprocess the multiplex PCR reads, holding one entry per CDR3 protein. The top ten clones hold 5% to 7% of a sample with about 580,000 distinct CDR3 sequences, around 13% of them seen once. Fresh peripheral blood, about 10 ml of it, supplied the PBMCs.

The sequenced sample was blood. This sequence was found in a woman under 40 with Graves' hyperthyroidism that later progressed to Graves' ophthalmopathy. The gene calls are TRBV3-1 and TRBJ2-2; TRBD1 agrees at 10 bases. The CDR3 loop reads CASSQEPGQGRYPGELFF. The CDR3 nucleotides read TGTGCCAGCAGCCAAGAGCCGGGACAGGGGAGATACCCCGGGGAGCTGTTTTTT.